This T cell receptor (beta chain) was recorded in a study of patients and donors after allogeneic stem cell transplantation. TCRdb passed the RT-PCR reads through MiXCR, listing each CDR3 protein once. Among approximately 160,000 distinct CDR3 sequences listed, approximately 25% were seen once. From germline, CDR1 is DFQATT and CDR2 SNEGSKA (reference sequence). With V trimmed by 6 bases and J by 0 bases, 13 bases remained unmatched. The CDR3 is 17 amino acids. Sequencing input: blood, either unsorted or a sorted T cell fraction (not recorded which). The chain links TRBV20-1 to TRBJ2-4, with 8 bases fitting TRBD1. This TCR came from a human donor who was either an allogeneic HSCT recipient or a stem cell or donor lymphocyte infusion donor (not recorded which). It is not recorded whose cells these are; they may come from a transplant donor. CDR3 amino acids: CSANDRQGPLAKNIQYF. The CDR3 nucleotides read TGCAGTGCCAATGACCGACAGGGGCCTTTAGCCAAAAACATTCAGTACTTC.